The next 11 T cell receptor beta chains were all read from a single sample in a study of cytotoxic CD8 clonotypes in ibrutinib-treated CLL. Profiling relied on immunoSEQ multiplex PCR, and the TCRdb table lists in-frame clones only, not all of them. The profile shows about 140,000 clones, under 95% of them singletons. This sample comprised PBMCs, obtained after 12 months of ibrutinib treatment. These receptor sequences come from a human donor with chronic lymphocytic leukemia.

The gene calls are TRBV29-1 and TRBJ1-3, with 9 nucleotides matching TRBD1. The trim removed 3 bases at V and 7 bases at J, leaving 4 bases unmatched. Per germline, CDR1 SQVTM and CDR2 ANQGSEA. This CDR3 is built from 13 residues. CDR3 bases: TGCAGCGTTGATGACAGGGGGACGAACACCATATATTTT. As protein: CSVDDRGTNTIYF. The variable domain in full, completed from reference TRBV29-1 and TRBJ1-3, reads SAVISQKPSRDICQRGTSLTIQCQVDSQVTMMFWYRQQPGQSLTLIATANQGSEATYESGFVIDKFPISRPNLTFSTLTVSNMSPEDSSIYLCSVDDRGTNTIYFGEGSWLTVV.

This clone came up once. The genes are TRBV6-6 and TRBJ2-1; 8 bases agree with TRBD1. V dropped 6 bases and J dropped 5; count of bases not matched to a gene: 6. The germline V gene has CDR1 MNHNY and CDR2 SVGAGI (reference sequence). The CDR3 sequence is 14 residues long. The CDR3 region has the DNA TGTGCCAGCAGGCCCGCAGGGGGCAACAATGAGCAGTTCTTC. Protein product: CASRPAGGNNEQFF.

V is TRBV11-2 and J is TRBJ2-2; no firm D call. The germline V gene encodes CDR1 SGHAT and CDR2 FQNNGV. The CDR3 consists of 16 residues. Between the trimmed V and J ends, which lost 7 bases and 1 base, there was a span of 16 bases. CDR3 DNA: TGTGCCAGCACCCGAAGAATGGGGATGAACACCGGGGAGCTGTTTTTT. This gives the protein CASTRRMGMNTGELFF.

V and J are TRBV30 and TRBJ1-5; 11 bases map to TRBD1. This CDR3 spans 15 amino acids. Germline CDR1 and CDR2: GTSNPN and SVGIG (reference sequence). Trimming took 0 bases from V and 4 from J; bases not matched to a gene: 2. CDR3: CAWSVGTGGNQPQHF. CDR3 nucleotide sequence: TGTGCCTGGAGTGTAGGGACAGGGGGGAATCAGCCCCAGCATTTT.

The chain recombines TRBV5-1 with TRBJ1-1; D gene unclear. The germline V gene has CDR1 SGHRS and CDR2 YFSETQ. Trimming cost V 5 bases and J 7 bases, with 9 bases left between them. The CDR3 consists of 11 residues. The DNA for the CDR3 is TGCGCCAGCAGTCGGGTTGGTGAAGCTTTCTTT. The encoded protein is CASSRVGEAFF.

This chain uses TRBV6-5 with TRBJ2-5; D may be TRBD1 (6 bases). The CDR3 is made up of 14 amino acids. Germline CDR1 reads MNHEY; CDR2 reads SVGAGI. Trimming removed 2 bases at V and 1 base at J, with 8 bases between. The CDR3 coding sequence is TGTGCCAGCAGTTACAGGGACATCCAAGAGACCCAGTACTTC. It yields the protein CASSYRDIQETQYF.

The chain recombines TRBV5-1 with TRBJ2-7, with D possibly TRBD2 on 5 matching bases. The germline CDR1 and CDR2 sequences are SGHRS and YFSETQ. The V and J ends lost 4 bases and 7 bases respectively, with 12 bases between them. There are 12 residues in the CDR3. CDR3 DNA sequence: TGCGCCAGCAGCCAAGCGGAGCGGGAGCAGTACTTC. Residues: CASSQAEREQYF.

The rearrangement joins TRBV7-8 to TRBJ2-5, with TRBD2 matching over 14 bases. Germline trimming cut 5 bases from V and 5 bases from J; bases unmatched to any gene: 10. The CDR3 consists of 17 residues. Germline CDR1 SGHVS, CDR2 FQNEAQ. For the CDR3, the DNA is TGTGCCAGCAGCCCGGGACTAGCGGGAGTAAGGGGGGAGACCCAGTACTTC. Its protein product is CASSPGLAGVRGETQYF. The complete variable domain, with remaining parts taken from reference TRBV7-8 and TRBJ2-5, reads GAGVSQSPRYKVAKRGQDVALRCDPISGHVSLFWYQQALGQGPEFLTYFQNEAQLDKSGLPSDRFFAERPEGSVSTLKIQRTQQEDSAVYLCASSPGLAGVRGETQYFGPGTRLLVL.

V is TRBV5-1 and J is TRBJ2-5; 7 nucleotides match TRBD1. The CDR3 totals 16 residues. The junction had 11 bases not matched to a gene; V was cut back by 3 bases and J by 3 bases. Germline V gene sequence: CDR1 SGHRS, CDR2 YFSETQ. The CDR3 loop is CASSSGASGGEETQYF. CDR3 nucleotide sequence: TGCGCCAGCAGCTCTGGGGCGTCAGGGGGTGAAGAGACCCAGTACTTC.

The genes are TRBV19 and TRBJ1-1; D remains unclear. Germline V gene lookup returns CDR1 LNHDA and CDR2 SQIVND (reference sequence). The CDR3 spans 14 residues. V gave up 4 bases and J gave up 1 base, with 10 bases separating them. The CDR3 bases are TGTGCCAGTAGTAGCCCCCGGGCGAACACTGAAGCTTTCTTT. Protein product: CASSSPRANTEAFF.

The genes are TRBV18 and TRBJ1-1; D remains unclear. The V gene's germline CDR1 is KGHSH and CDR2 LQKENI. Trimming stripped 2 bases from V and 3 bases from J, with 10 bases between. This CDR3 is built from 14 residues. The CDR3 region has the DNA TGTGCCAGCTCACCAACGCAGGTGGACACTGAAGCTTTCTTT. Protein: CASSPTQVDTEAFF.